A single sample gave rise to the 2 T cell receptor beta chains below, sequenced in a study of identifying expanded T cells in peripheral blood (dated by TCRdb to about 2019). Library preparation was by the immunoSEQ multiplex PCR assay. Entries here come from immuneACCESS through TCRdb and include only in-frame sequences with V and J called. Some clones fail to appear in such tables; in the studies checked, an unresolved V gene covers under half of the shortfall, and the cause of the remainder is unknown. Within this sample are over 80,000 clones, with around 85% of them counted one time only. Around 6% of the sample is held by the ten biggest clonotypes. Material for sequencing was blood. These TCRs come from a person aged 18 to 70 in good health.

V gene TRBV7-9 combines with J gene TRBJ1-5; TRBD1 matches 11 bases. CDR3 size: 16 residues. V trimming: 1 base; J trimming: 6 bases; junction bases outside the gene matches: 5. Germline V gene lookup returns CDR1 SEHNR and CDR2 FQNEAQ (reference sequence). The CDR3 sequence is CASSLVGTGGFQPQHF. CDR3 nucleotide sequence: TGTGCCAGCAGCTTAGTGGGGACAGGGGGTTTTCAGCCCCAGCATTTT.

The V gene is TRBV19, the J gene TRBJ1-3; D unresolved. The CDR3 has 14 residues. Germline V gene data show CDR1 as LNHDA and CDR2 as SQIVND (reference sequence). Between the trimmed V and J ends, which lost 5 bases and 4 bases, there was a span of 12 bases. CDR3 loop: CASSVESDGNTIYF. Written as DNA, the CDR3 is TGTGCCAGTAGTGTGGAATCCGACGGAAACACCATATATTTT.